The rows below give T cell receptor beta chains drawn from one sample of a study of shared clonotypes between healthy human individuals. Assay: immunoSEQ multiplex PCR; the TCRdb copy retains only in-frame clones and omits some. The top ten clones hold 0.36% of a sample with over a million clones, around 98.5% of them seen once. The sequenced sample was naive CD4+ T cells sorted from blood. Receptor source: a man younger than 45 in good health. CDR3s include the opening cysteine and the closing phenylalanine or tryptophan. The D gene is left open where the match is weak. Size is omitted from some rows. Given values are once, few, many or a class for expanded clones.

once,TRBV12-5,TRBD1,TRBJ2-2,CASGLRTGVAGELFF,TGTGCTAGTGGTTTGCGGACAGGGGTGGCCGGGGAGCTGTTTTTT
.,TRBV2,TRBD2,TRBJ2-3,CASGLLAGRPSNTDTQYF,TGTGCTAGCGGGCTGCTAGCGGGGCGACCGTCCAACACAGATACGCAGTATTTT
.,TRBV18,.,TRBJ2-7,CASSPSQRFPYEQYF,TGTGCCAGCTCACCATCCCAGAGGTTCCCCTACGAGCAGTACTTC
.,TRBV14,TRBD2,TRBJ2-2,CASSHLAGRQGNTGELFF,TGTGCCAGCAGCCATTTAGCGGGCCGGCAGGGGAACACCGGGGAGCTGTTTTTT
.,TRBV10-1,.,TRBJ2-3,CASSAIERLTQYF,TGCGCCAGCAGTGCGATTGAGCGCCTAACGCAGTATTTT
.,TRBV6-5,.,TRBJ1-2,CASSSVVGRYGYTF,TGTGCCAGCAGTTCCGTCGTGGGGCGGTATGGCTACACCTTC
.,TRBV7-8,TRBD2,TRBJ2-7,CASSLAGGLAGYEQYF,TGTGCCAGCAGCTTAGCGGGGGGACTAGCGGGATACGAGCAGTACTTC
.,TRBV11-3,TRBD1,TRBJ2-5,CASNKDRPRLGEETQYF,TGTGCCAGCAACAAGGACAGGCCTCGATTGGGGGAAGAGACCCAGTACTTC
.,TRBV30,TRBD1,TRBJ1-5,CAWSRQGWARNQPQHF,TGTGCCTGGAGTAGACAGGGTTGGGCAAGGAATCAGCCCCAGCATTTT
.,TRBV2,.,TRBJ2-5,CASSSRNQETQYF,TGTGCCAGCAGTAGCCGGAACCAAGAGACCCAGTACTTC
.,TRBV5-1,.,TRBJ2-1,CASSLGLYNEQFF,TGCGCCAGCAGCTTGGGCCTCTACAATGAGCAGTTCTTC
.,TRBV29-1,TRBD1,TRBJ1-1,CSVPPDRGWGAFF,TGCAGCGTGCCCCCCGACAGGGGATGGGGAGCTTTCTTT
.,TRBV7-6,.,TRBJ2-5,CASSLDLVLSRPGETQYF,TGTGCCAGCAGCTTAGACCTGGTTTTATCCAGGCCTGGGGAGACCCAGTACTTC